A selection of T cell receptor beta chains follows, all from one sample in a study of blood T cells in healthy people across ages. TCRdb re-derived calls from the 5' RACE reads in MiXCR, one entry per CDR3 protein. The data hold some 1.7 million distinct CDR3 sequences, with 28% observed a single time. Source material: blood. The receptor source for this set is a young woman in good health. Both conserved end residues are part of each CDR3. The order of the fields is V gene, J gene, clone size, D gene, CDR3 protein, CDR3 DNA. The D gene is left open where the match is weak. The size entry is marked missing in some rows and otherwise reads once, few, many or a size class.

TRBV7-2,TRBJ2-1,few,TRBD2,CASNPRGGPQGEQFF,TGTGCCAGCAACCCTCGGGGGGGGCCCCAGGGTGAGCAGTTCTTC
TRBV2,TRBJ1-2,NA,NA,CASKASHYGYTF,TGTGCCAGCAAGGCCAGCCACTATGGCTACACCTTC
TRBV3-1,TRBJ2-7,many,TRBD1,CASSLSDRGANYEQYF,TGTGCCAGCAGCCTTTCGGACAGGGGGGCCAACTACGAGCAGTACTTC
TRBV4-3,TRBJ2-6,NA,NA,CASSQDAGWASGANVLTF,TGCGCCAGCAGCCAAGATGCGGGTTGGGCCTCTGGGGCCAACGTCCTGACTTTC
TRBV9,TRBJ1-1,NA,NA,CASSSQLGGQRAFF,TGTGCCAGCAGCTCCCAATTGGGGGGGCAGAGAGCTTTCTTT
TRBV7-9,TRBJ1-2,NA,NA,CASSFHGKDGYTF,TGTGCCAGCAGCTTTCACGGCAAAGATGGCTACACCTTC
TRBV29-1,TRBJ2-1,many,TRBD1,CSVGTGGFSYNEQFF,TGCAGCGTTGGGACAGGGGGCTTTTCCTACAATGAGCAGTTCTTC
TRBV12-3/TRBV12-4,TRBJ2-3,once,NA,CASTATGEQEAQYF,TGTGCCAGCACCGCCACGGGGGAACAAGAGGCCCAGTATTTT
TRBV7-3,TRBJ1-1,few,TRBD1,CVSSLRGTGENTEAFF,TGTGTCAGCAGCTTACGGGGCACAGGGGAGAACACTGAAGCTTTCTTT
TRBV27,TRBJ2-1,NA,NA,CASGTLGNEQFF,TGTGCCAGCGGGACCCTCGGGAATGAGCAGTTCTTC
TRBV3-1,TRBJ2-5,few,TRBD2,CASDLSGAETQYF,TGTGCCAGCGACCTGAGCGGGGCAGAGACCCAGTACTTC
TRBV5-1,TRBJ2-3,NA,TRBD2,CASRFGRAGGSTDTQYF,TGCGCCAGCAGGTTCGGCCGAGCGGGGGGGTCGACAGATACGCAGTATTTT
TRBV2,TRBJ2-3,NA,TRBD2,CASLAGRGEDTQYF,TGTGCCAGCCTAGCGGGCCGGGGAGAAGATACGCAGTATTTT
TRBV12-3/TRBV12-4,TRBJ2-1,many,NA,CASRLGLNNEQFF,TGTGCCAGCCGTCTGGGCCTTAACAATGAGCAGTTCTTC
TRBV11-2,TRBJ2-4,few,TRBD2,CASSLVGGGAKNIQYF,TGTGCCAGCAGCTTAGTAGGCGGGGGAGCCAAAAACATTCAGTACTTC
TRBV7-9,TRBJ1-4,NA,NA,CATDRGKLFF,TGTGCCACCGACCGGGGAAAACTGTTTTTT
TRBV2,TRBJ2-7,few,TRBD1,CASRMRDRASYEQYF,TGTGCCAGCAGGATGCGAGACAGGGCCTCCTACGAGCAGTACTTC
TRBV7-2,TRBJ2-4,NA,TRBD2,CASSPSLAGAGNIQYF,TGTGCCAGCAGTCCTTCACTAGCGGGAGCCGGAAACATTCAGTACTTC
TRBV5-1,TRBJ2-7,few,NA,CASSQGSSSYEQYF,TGCGCCAGCTCACAGGGCTCCAGCTCCTACGAGCAGTACTTC
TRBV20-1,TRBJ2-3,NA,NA,CSARETTVGPDTQYF,TGCAGTGCTAGGGAGACTACCGTTGGCCCAGATACGCAGTATTTT
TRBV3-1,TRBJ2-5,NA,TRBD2,CASSQGAREQYF,TGTGCCAGCAGCCAAGGGGCGCGGGAGCAGTACTTC
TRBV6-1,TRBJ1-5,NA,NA,CASSRDPQKAQPQHF,TGTGCCAGCAGCCGGGACCCACAAAAGGCCCAGCCCCAGCATTTT
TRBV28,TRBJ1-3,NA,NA,CASSPSGTGSNTIYF,TGTGCCAGCAGCCCCTCCGGGACGGGGTCGAACACCATATATTTT
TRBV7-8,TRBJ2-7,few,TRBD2,CASSPTGGGTYEQYF,TGTGCCAGCAGCCCGACTGGGGGGGGGACTTACGAGCAGTACTTC
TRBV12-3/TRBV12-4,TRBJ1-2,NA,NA,CAILGGFGGYTF,TGTGCCATCCTAGGGGGATTCGGCGGCTACACCTTC
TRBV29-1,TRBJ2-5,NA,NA,CSVHSQGRGETQYF,TGCAGCGTCCATTCCCAGGGGCGAGGAGAGACCCAGTACTTC
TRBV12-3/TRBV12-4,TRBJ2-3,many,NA,CASSFTPDTQYF,TGTGCCAGCAGTTTCACGCCAGATACGCAGTATTTT
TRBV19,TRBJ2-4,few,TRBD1,CASTPRRTGGDWAKNIQYF,TGTGCCAGTACCCCGAGGAGGACAGGGGGTGATTGGGCCAAAAACATTCAGTACTTC
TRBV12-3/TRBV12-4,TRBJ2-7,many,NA,CASSFGKAYEQYF,TGTGCCAGCAGTTTTGGCAAGGCTTACGAGCAGTACTTC
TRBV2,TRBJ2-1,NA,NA,CASSSDRVLAANEQFF,TGTGCCAGCAGCAGTGACAGGGTACTAGCGGCCAATGAGCAGTTCTTC
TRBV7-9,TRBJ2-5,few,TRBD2,CASSRGLADGETQYF,TGTGCCAGCAGCCGGGGACTAGCGGACGGGGAGACCCAGTACTTC
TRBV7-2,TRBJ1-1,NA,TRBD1,CASSSRGQGYVEAFF,TGTGCCAGCAGCTCCAGGGGACAGGGGTACGTTGAAGCTTTCTTT
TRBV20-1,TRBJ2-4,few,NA,CSATGAKNIQYF,TGCAGTGCTACGGGGGCCAAAAACATTCAGTACTTC
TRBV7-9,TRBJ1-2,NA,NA,CASTKDDYGYTF,TGTGCCAGCACCAAGGACGACTATGGCTACACCTTC
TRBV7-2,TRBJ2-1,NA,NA,CANSLENVAAWDEQFF,TGTGCCAACAGCTTAGAAAACGTTGCGGCCTGGGATGAGCAGTTCTTC
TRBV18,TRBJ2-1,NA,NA,CASSPEVNNEQFF,TGTGCCAGCTCACCCGAGGTCAACAATGAGCAGTTCTTC
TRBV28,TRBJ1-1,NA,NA,CASSLRQASEAFF,TGTGCCAGCAGTTTAAGACAGGCCTCTGAAGCTTTCTTT
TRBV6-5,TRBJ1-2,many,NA,CASSRDRLYGYTF,TGTGCCAGCAGTCGAGACAGGCTATATGGCTACACCTTC
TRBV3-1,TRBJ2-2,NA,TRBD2,CASSQDRGRGTGELFF,TGTGCCAGCAGCCAAGATCGGGGGAGGGGAACCGGGGAGCTGTTTTTT
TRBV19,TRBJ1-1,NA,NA,CASTGGTMNTEAFF,TGTGCCAGTACCGGGGGAACCATGAACACTGAAGCTTTCTTT
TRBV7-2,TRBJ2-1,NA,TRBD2,CASSLYAGGLGSEQFF,TGTGCCAGCAGCTTATACGCGGGAGGCCTGGGCAGTGAGCAGTTCTTC
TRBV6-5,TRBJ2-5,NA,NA,CASSPGHPKGTQYF,TGTGCCAGCAGCCCGGGACACCCGAAGGGGACCCAGTACTTC
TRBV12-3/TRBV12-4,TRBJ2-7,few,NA,CASSFPAGYEQYF,TGTGCCAGCAGTTTCCCAGCCGGTTATGAGCAGTACTTC
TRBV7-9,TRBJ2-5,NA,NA,CASSSERGRETQYF,TGTGCCAGCAGCTCCGAACGGGGTCGGGAGACCCAGTACTTC
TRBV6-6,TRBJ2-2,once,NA,CASSTRGRGHTGELFF,TGTGCCAGCAGCACACGAGGACGGGGGCACACCGGGGAGCTGTTTTTT
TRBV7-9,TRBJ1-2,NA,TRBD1,CAIADRAPVYGYTF,TGTGCCATCGCAGACAGGGCACCGGTCTATGGCTACACCTTC
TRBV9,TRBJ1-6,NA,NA,CASSVRQNNSPLHF,TGTGCCAGCAGCGTGCGGCAGAATAATTCACCCCTCCACTTT